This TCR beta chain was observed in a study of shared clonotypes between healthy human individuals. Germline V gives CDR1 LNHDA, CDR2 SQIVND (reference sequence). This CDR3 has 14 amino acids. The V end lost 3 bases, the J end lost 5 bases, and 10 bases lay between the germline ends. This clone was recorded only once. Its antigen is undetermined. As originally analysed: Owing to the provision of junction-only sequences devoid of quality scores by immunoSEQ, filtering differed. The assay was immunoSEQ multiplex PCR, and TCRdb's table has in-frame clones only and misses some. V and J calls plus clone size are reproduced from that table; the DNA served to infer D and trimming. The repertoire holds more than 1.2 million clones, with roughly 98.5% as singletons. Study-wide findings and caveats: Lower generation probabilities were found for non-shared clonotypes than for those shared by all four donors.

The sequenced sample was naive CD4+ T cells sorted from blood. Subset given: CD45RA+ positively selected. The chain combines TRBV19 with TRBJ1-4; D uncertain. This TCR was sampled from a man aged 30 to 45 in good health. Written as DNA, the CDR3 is TGTGCCAGTAGTATTCCCACAGTAAATGAAAAACTGTTTTTT. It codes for CASSIPTVNEKLFF.